The 12 T cell receptor beta chains below all came from one sample that was sequenced in a study of CD8 T cells in ankylosing spondylitis. For these TCRs, the target antigens are not known. Study findings and constraints: In ankylosing spondylitis blood, a motif of eight highly homologous TCR beta variants appeared characteristic.

TCRdb passed the 5' RACE reads through MiXCR, listing each CDR3 protein once. The data contain around 490,000 distinct CDR3 sequences, approximately 5.3% of them singletons. The sequenced sample was blood, either unsorted or a sorted T cell fraction (not recorded which). The receptors were sampled from a male donor with ankylosing spondylitis.

This clonotype has at least ten counts. The V call is TRBV29-1, the J call TRBJ1-6, with unresolved D. This CDR3 is built from 13 residues. V was clipped by 4 bases and J by 9 bases, with 13 bases between them. Germline values: CDR1 SQVTM, CDR2 ANQGSEA. The CDR3 loop is CSVGSDTFSPLHF. In DNA, the CDR3 is TGCAGCGTTGGGTCCGATACTTTTTCACCCCTCCACTTT. Drawing the rest from reference TRBV29-1 and TRBJ1-6, the complete variable domain is SAVISQKPSRDICQRGTSLTIQCQVDSQVTMMFWYRQQPGQSLTLIATANQGSEATYESGFVIDKFPISRPNLTFSTLTVSNMSPEDSSIYLCSVGSDTFSPLHFGNGTRLTVT.

This clonotype was recorded many times. The CDR3 DNA reads TGTGCCAGCAGCGATTCTTACGGGCCGTACGATGAGCAGTTCTTC. Translated: CASSDSYGPYDEQFF. This chain links TRBV7-2 with TRBJ2-1; D is undetermined. Trimming stripped 5 bases from V and 8 bases from J, with 19 bases between. This CDR3 has 15 amino acids. Germline V lookup: CDR1 SGHTA, CDR2 FQGNSA.

This clonotype was detected ten times or more. This rearrangement joins TRBV5-1 to TRBJ2-3, with D perhaps TRBD1 (5 bases). The V end was cut by 4 bases, the J end by 7 bases, with 10 bases between. CDR1 is SGHRS, CDR2 YFSETQ, per germline. The CDR3 runs 12 residues. In DNA, the CDR3 is TGCGCCAGCAGCCTCGAGGACAATACGCAGTATTTT. It is translated as CASSLEDNTQYF.

This clonotype was picked up a small number of times. V gene TRBV6-1 combines with J gene TRBJ1-6, with a possible D match to TRBD1 (5 bases). Germline V gives CDR1 MNHNS, CDR2 SASEGT. This CDR3 spans 16 amino acids. V dropped 6 bases and J dropped 7 bases, with 19 bases sitting between them. The CDR3 loop is CASRRPGGSGNSPLHF. The CDR3, as DNA: TGTGCCAGCAGACGACCTGGGGGATCGGGGAATTCACCCCTCCACTTT.

This clonotype has ten or more counts. CDR3 protein: CSGGGHAYNEQFF. For the CDR3, the DNA is TGCAGCGGAGGAGGGCACGCGTACAATGAGCAGTTCTTC. This chain links TRBV29-1 with TRBJ2-1; possibly TRBD2 for D (6 bases). Trimming took off 7 bases at V and 4 bases at J, with 14 bases between the two ends. The CDR3 sequence is 13 residues long. CDR1 is SQVTM, CDR2 ANQGSEA, per germline.

V and J are TRBV7-6 and TRBJ2-1; TRBD2 matches 11 bases. CDR3 length equals 16 residues. In germline, CDR1 is SGHVS, CDR2 FNYEAQ. The V segment lost 2 bases and the J segment 6 bases; nucleotides outside the gene matches: 6. The CDR3: CASSLMRLAGFNEQFF. The CDR3 DNA sequence: TGTGCCAGCAGCTTAATGAGACTAGCGGGATTCAATGAGCAGTTCTTC.

This clonotype was counted at least ten times. The chain joins TRBV28 to TRBJ2-7; possibly TRBD1 for D (5 bases). V lost 6 bases, J lost 3 bases, and 15 bases lay in between. Germline V gene data show CDR1 as MDHEN and CDR2 as SYDVKM. This CDR3 has 14 amino acids. This chain's CDR3 is CASRPRQLFYEQYF. CDR3 in DNA: TGTGCCAGCAGACCCAGACAGCTTTTCTACGAGCAGTACTTC.

There are many counts of this clonotype. The chain has TRBV20-1 and TRBJ2-5; 7 bases match TRBD2. V was clipped by 3 bases and J by 4 bases; unmatched bases: 11. The CDR3 has 15 amino acids. The V gene's germline CDR1 is DFQATT and CDR2 SNEGSKA (reference sequence). The CDR3 sequence is CSARVRGESGETQYF. The CDR3 nucleotides are TGCAGTGCTAGGGTTCGGGGGGAGTCGGGAGAGACCCAGTACTTC.

This clonotype was observed many times. The V and J genes are TRBV20-1 and TRBJ2-7; D is unresolved. Per germline, CDR1 DFQATT and CDR2 SNEGSKA (reference sequence). This CDR3 region has 12 residues. The V end was cut by 5 bases, the J end by 5 bases, with 13 bases between. In DNA, the CDR3 is TGCAGTGCTCGTCTAGAATCCAACGAGCAGTACTTC. Protein sequence: CSARLESNEQYF.

This clonotype was seen ten or more times. V usage is TRBV6-1 and J usage is TRBJ1-5, with D perhaps TRBD1 (5 bases). Trimming took off 8 bases at V and 2 bases at J, with 16 bases between the two ends. Germline V CDR1 and CDR2: MNHNS, SASEGT. The length of the CDR3 is 15 residues. The CDR3 nucleotides are TGTGCCAGCCGGGCGGGGGGACTACGCAATCAGCCCCAGCATTTT. Translating it yields CASRAGGLRNQPQHF.

This clonotype was picked up many times. This chain uses TRBV5-6 with TRBJ2-3, with 8 bases lining up with TRBD1. V lost 4 bases, J lost 5 bases, and 12 bases stayed unmatched. The CDR3 length is 16 residues. CDR1 SGHDT and CDR2 YYEEEE come from the germline V gene. The CDR3 here is CASSVDRGLSGDTQYF. CDR3 DNA: TGTGCCAGCAGCGTTGACAGGGGCCTGAGTGGAGATACGCAGTATTTT.

The J gene is TRBJ2-3, the V gene TRBV10-3; TRBD2 matches at 8 bases. The trim removed 3 bases at V and 11 bases at J, leaving 22 bases unmatched. CDR1 and CDR2 (germline): ENHRY, SYGVKD. This CDR3 is 18 amino acids long. CDR3 amino acids: CAISDPWRSGGAGRGQYF. The CDR3 region has the DNA TGTGCCATCAGTGACCCGTGGCGGAGCGGGGGAGCGGGGCGGGGGCAGTATTTT.